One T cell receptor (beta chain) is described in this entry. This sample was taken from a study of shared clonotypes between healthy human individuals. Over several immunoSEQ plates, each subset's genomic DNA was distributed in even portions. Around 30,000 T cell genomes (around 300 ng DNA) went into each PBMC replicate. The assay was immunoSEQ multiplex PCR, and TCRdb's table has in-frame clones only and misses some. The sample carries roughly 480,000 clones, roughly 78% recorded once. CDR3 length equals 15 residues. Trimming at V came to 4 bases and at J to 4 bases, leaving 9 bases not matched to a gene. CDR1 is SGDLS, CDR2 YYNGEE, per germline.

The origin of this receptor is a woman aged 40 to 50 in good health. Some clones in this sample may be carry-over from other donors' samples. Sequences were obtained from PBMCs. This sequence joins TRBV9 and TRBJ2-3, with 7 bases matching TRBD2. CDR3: CASSPSAGSSDTQYF. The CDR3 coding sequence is TGTGCCAGCAGCCCCTCAGCGGGAAGTTCAGATACGCAGTATTTT.